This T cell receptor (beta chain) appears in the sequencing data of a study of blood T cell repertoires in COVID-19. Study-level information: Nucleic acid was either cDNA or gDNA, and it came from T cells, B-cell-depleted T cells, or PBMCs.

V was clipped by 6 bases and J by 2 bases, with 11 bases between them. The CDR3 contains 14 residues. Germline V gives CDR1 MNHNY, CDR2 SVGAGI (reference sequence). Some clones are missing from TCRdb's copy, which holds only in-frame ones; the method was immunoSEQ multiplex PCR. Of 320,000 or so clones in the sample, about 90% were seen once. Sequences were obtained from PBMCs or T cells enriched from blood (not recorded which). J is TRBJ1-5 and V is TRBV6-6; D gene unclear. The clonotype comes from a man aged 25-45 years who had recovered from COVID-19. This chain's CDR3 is CASSLAARNQPQHF. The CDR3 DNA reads TGTGCCAGCAGCCTGGCTGCACGCAATCAGCCCCAGCATTTT.